Listed below are T cell receptor beta chains from one sample, sequenced in a study of technical replicates of blood from a few donors. Profiling relied on immunoSEQ multiplex PCR, and the TCRdb table lists in-frame clones only, not all of them. The data contain under 100,000 clones, just under 95% of them singletons. The sample comprised T cells isolated from PBMCs. All receptors derive from a human donor in good health. Each CDR3 is given with its conserved first and last residue. The D gene is left open where the match is weak. Size tells how often a clone was seen (once, few, many) or the class of an expanded clone, and some rows leave it out.

j_call,v_call,d_call,clone_size,cdr3_aa,cdr3_nt
TRBJ2-7,TRBV11-2,NA,NA,CASSSDSEQYF,TGTGCCAGCAGCTCCGACAGCGAGCAGTACTTC
TRBJ2-7,TRBV20-1,NA,NA,CSALQGYEQYF,TGCAGTGCTCTACAGGGCTACGAGCAGTACTTC
TRBJ2-7,TRBV27,NA,NA,CASSPYGPYEQYF,TGTGCCAGCAGTCCGTACGGTCCCTACGAGCAGTACTTC
TRBJ1-2,TRBV28,TRBD1,NA,CASSFRDRGPDGYTF,TGTGCCAGCAGTTTTCGGGACAGGGGGCCGGATGGCTACACCTTC
TRBJ1-1,TRBV4-1,TRBD1,few,CASSHPRTGFGSMAFF,TGCGCCAGCAGCCACCCCCGGACAGGGTTTGGTAGTATGGCTTTCTTT
TRBJ2-7,TRBV5-6,TRBD2,NA,CASSSLAGGSYEQYF,TGTGCCAGCAGCTCTCTGGCGGGGGGATCCTACGAGCAGTACTTC
TRBJ2-1,TRBV7-6,NA,NA,CASSSAHSWEDEQFF,TGTGCCAGCAGCTCCGCGCACTCCTGGGAGGATGAGCAGTTCTTC
TRBJ1-1,TRBV5-4,TRBD1,NA,CASSRTGGLKAFF,TGTGCCAGCAGCAGAACAGGGGGCCTGAAAGCTTTCTTT
TRBJ1-5,TRBV6-1,NA,NA,CASSEAWGPNQPQHF,TGTGCCAGCAGTGAAGCGTGGGGGCCCAATCAGCCCCAGCATTTT
TRBJ2-7,TRBV4-1,TRBD2,NA,CASSQLSGRGSYEQYF,TGCGCCAGCAGCCAATTGAGCGGGAGAGGTTCCTACGAGCAGTACTTC
TRBJ1-1,TRBV6-5,NA,NA,CASSSTENTEAFF,TGTGCCAGCAGTTCGACAGAGAACACTGAAGCTTTCTTT
TRBJ2-6,TRBV28,TRBD1,NA,CASSFRDRGLAGANVLTF,TGTGCCAGCAGTTTTAGGGACAGGGGGCTAGCTGGGGCCAACGTCCTGACTTTC
TRBJ2-1,TRBV5-1,TRBD1,NA,CASSSRMDRSYNEQFF,TGCGCCAGCAGTTCTCGGATGGACAGGTCCTACAATGAGCAGTTCTTC
TRBJ2-7,TRBV5-1,NA,once,CASSLAQGSYEQYF,TGCGCCAGCAGCTTGGCCCAGGGCTCCTACGAGCAGTACTTC
TRBJ2-1,TRBV5-5,TRBD1,NA,CASSWDRNNEQFF,TGTGCCAGCAGCTGGGACAGAAACAATGAGCAGTTCTTC
TRBJ1-5,TRBV5-5,NA,NA,CASSGGISNQPQHF,TGTGCCAGCAGCGGGGGCATTAGCAATCAGCCCCAGCATTTT
TRBJ1-3,TRBV7-9,NA,NA,CASIEYLHISGNTIYF,TGTGCCAGCATCGAATACCTCCACATTTCTGGAAACACCATATATTTT
TRBJ2-7,TRBV14,TRBD1,NA,CASSPLGTGVSYEQYF,TGTGCCAGCAGCCCCTTAGGGACAGGCGTTTCCTACGAGCAGTACTTC
TRBJ2-7,TRBV4-1,NA,NA,CASSQAAGESSYEQYF,TGCGCCAGCAGCCAGGCAGCAGGGGAGTCGAGCTACGAGCAGTACTTC
TRBJ2-2,TRBV5-1,TRBD2,NA,CASSLVAGGPFANGELFF,TGCGCCAGCAGCTTGGTGGCGGGAGGGCCGTTCGCGAACGGGGAGCTGTTTTTT
TRBJ2-1,TRBV29-1,TRBD2,NA,CSVEVFGGGSYNEQFF,TGCAGCGTTGAAGTTTTCGGCGGGGGGTCCTACAATGAGCAGTTCTTC
TRBJ1-4,TRBV19,NA,NA,CASKDATDTNEKLFF,TGTGCCAGTAAAGATGCGACAGACACTAATGAAAAACTGTTTTTT
TRBJ2-5,TRBV29-1,NA,NA,CSGRGGLRYQETQYF,TGCAGCGGTCGTGGCGGTTTGAGGTACCAAGAGACCCAGTACTTC
TRBJ1-5,TRBV18,NA,NA,CASTLTEDSNQPQHF,TGTGCCAGTACCCTGACAGAAGATAGCAATCAGCCCCAGCATTTT
TRBJ1-1,TRBV6-1,NA,NA,CASSESRDTEAFF,TGTGCCAGCAGTGAAAGCAGGGACACTGAAGCTTTCTTT
TRBJ2-7,TRBV4-1,TRBD2,NA,CASSQDPLEREVYEQYF,TGCGCCAGCAGCCAAGATCCCCTAGAGCGGGAGGTCTACGAGCAGTACTTC
TRBJ2-1,TRBV10-3,NA,NA,CAISESMGGYNEQFF,TGTGCCATCAGTGAGTCAATGGGGGGCTACAATGAGCAGTTCTTC
TRBJ2-3,TRBV7-2,NA,NA,CASSPWSLTDTQYF,TGTGCCAGCAGCCCCTGGTCACTCACAGATACGCAGTATTTT
TRBJ2-1,TRBV7-6,NA,NA,CASSPVNGLYNEQFF,TGTGCCAGCAGCCCCGTTAATGGGCTCTACAATGAGCAGTTCTTC
TRBJ1-4,TRBV19,NA,NA,CASSIASVNEKLFF,TGTGCCAGTAGTATTGCCAGTGTTAATGAAAAACTGTTTTTT
TRBJ2-2,TRBV7-9,TRBD1,NA,CASSSGQGASTGELFF,TGTGCCAGCAGCTCCGGACAGGGGGCATCCACCGGGGAGCTGTTTTTT
TRBJ2-7,TRBV18,TRBD2,NA,CASSPPSGGPYEQYF,TGTGCCAGCTCACCACCGAGCGGGGGCCCCTACGAGCAGTACTTC
TRBJ2-1,TRBV7-8,TRBD2,NA,CASSPGASGGPPGNEQFF,TGTGCCAGCAGCCCTGGGGCTAGCGGGGGTCCCCCGGGAAATGAGCAGTTCTTC
TRBJ2-7,TRBV16,TRBD1,NA,CASSRTGSPREQYF,TGTGCCAGCAGCCGGACAGGGAGTCCCCGCGAGCAGTACTTC
TRBJ2-1,TRBV29-1,TRBD2,NA,CSVEGLIRAGRLYNEQFF,TGCAGCGTTGAAGGTCTAATCAGAGCGGGACGTCTTTACAATGAGCAGTTCTTC